These T cell receptor beta chains were read from a single sample in a study of T cell responses to AZD1222 COVID-19 vaccine. Some clones are missing from TCRdb's copy, which holds only in-frame ones; the method was immunoSEQ multiplex PCR. The table includes about 68,000 clones, just over 85% detected once. Sample: peripheral blood, taken on day 0 of AZD1222 vaccination. The receptors were sampled from an adult in good health. Both conserved end residues are part of each CDR3. The D gene is left open where the match is weak. Clone size is shown for a subset of rows, as once, few, many or a class of expanded clone.

clone size,J gene,D gene,V gene,CDR3 protein,CDR3 DNA
.,TRBJ1-5,TRBD1,TRBV28,CASSTYRGSNQPQHF,TGTGCCAGCAGTACCTACAGGGGAAGCAATCAGCCCCAGCATTTT
few,TRBJ1-1,TRBD1,TRBV5-5,CASSPNRDRVNTEAFF,TGTGCCAGCAGCCCAAACCGGGACAGGGTTAACACTGAAGCTTTCTTT
.,TRBJ1-6,.,TRBV30,CAWSLGQENSPLHF,TGTGCCTGGAGTTTGGGGCAGGAAAATTCACCCCTCCACTTT
.,TRBJ2-1,.,TRBV4-1,CASSVLAGNNEQFF,TGCGCCAGCAGCGTACTAGCAGGAAACAATGAGCAGTTCTTC
.,TRBJ2-3,.,TRBV7-3,CASSPQVSGEGTDTQYF,TGTGCCAGCAGCCCTCAGGTTTCAGGGGAGGGCACAGATACGCAGTATTTT
.,TRBJ2-1,TRBD2,TRBV19,CASSNPLVREKNNEQFF,TGTGCCAGTAGTAACCCCTTGGTGCGGGAGAAGAACAATGAGCAGTTCTTC
once,TRBJ1-1,.,TRBV7-2,CASSLRRAGLQNTEAFF,TGTGCCAGCAGCTTAAGAAGGGCAGGACTCCAGAACACTGAAGCTTTCTTT
few,TRBJ2-3,.,TRBV4-1,CASSQGGSRSTDTQYF,TGCGCCAGCAGCCAAGGAGGCAGCCGTAGCACAGATACGCAGTATTTT
.,TRBJ1-5,TRBD1,TRBV28,CASKTGQGRQPQHF,TGTGCCAGCAAAACGGGACAGGGACGTCAGCCCCAGCATTTT
.,TRBJ2-3,.,TRBV19,CASSIRTGTDTQYF,TGTGCCAGTAGCATCAGGACAGGCACAGATACGCAGTATTTT
.,TRBJ2-5,TRBD2,TRBV3-1/TRBV3-2,CASSQFVLAGGLTQYF,TGTGCCAGCAGCCAATTCGTGCTAGCGGGGGGCCTAACCCAGTACTTC
.,TRBJ1-1,.,TRBV7-2,CASSSSRGTEAFF,TGTGCCAGCAGCTCTTCGCGGGGCACTGAAGCTTTCTTT
.,TRBJ1-1,.,TRBV5-4,CASSFGQGFTEAFF,TGTGCCAGCAGCTTTGGGCAGGGGTTCACTGAAGCTTTCTTT
.,TRBJ2-7,TRBD2,TRBV14,CASSQVLGGDEQYF,TGTGCCAGCAGCCAAGTTCTGGGAGGGGACGAGCAGTACTTC
.,TRBJ2-6,.,TRBV19,CASGPLGANVLTF,TGTGCCAGTGGGCCGCTGGGGGCCAACGTCCTGACTTTC
few,TRBJ1-1,.,TRBV18,CASSPKRQDMNTEAFF,TGTGCCAGCTCACCTAAACGACAAGACATGAACACTGAAGCTTTCTTT
.,TRBJ2-7,TRBD2,TRBV5-1,CASSPAVAGDAEQYF,TGCGCCAGCAGCCCTGCGGTAGCGGGAGACGCCGAGCAGTACTTC
.,TRBJ1-1,TRBD1,TRBV18,CASSRGTGNWDTEAFF,TGTGCCAGCTCCCGAGGGACAGGGAATTGGGACACTGAAGCTTTCTTT
.,TRBJ2-2,.,TRBV19,CASYRGVGELFF,TGTGCCAGTTATAGGGGTGTCGGGGAGCTGTTTTTT
.,TRBJ2-1,.,TRBV29-1,CSVGGGGEQFF,TGCAGCGTAGGTGGAGGCGGTGAGCAGTTCTTC
.,TRBJ1-2,.,TRBV2,CASVGRGISYGYTF,TGTGCCAGCGTTGGGAGGGGGATCTCCTATGGCTACACCTTC
.,TRBJ1-3,.,TRBV11-2,CASSLQGSGNTIYF,TGTGCCAGCAGCTTACAGGGTTCGGGAAACACCATATATTTT
.,TRBJ2-7,TRBD2,TRBV19,CASSLRSGGSYEQYF,TGTGCCAGTAGTCTGCGGTCGGGGGGTTCCTACGAGCAGTACTTC
.,TRBJ1-2,TRBD1,TRBV6-6,CASALGDRGIFYGYTF,TGTGCCAGCGCCCTAGGGGACAGGGGAATATTCTATGGCTACACCTTC
.,TRBJ1-2,TRBD1,TRBV19,CATETGTAPNYGYTF,TGTGCCACCGAGACCGGGACAGCCCCTAACTATGGCTACACCTTC
.,TRBJ2-1,TRBD2,TRBV6-5,CASSRGLAGYDEQFF,TGTGCCAGCAGCCGGGGACTAGCTGGTTATGATGAGCAGTTCTTC
once,TRBJ2-3,.,TRBV7-3,CASSSERDFTDTQYF,TGTGCCAGCAGCTCAGAACGGGACTTCACAGATACGCAGTATTTT
.,TRBJ2-7,TRBD1,TRBV25-1,CASSEYLGTVPSEQYF,TGTGCCAGCAGTGAATACTTAGGGACAGTTCCCTCCGAGCAGTACTTC
.,TRBJ1-1,.,TRBV19,CAISDRMNTEAFF,TGTGCCATTTCGGACAGAATGAACACTGAAGCTTTCTTT
.,TRBJ2-3,.,TRBV7-2,CASSYSRTGITDTQYF,TGTGCCAGCAGTTATTCCCGAACAGGGATTACAGATACGCAGTATTTT
.,TRBJ2-2,.,TRBV2,CASVPEGEGSWLFF,TGTGCCAGCGTACCTGAGGGGGAGGGTAGTTGGCTGTTTTTT
.,TRBJ1-2,.,TRBV9,CASSLEGLSNYGYTF,TGTGCCAGCAGCCTGGAGGGATTGAGTAACTATGGCTACACCTTC
.,TRBJ2-5,.,TRBV30,CAWSVHRETQYF,TGTGCCTGGAGTGTACATCGGGAGACCCAGTACTTC
.,TRBJ2-7,TRBD1,TRBV18,CASSPTGGVDEQYF,TGTGCCAGCTCACCGACAGGGGGGGTGGACGAGCAGTACTTC
.,TRBJ1-5,.,TRBV30,CAWGRTDNQPQHF,TGTGCCTGGGGAAGGACAGACAATCAGCCCCAGCATTTT
.,TRBJ2-7,.,TRBV20-1,CSARGRSEQYF,TGCAGTGCTAGAGGACGGAGCGAGCAGTACTTC
few,TRBJ1-5,TRBD1,TRBV6-5,CASKEGQGGFQPQHF,TGTGCCAGCAAGGAGGGACAGGGAGGATTTCAGCCCCAGCATTTT
.,TRBJ1-5,.,TRBV28,CASSTNQPQHF,TGTGCCAGCAGTACTAATCAGCCCCAGCATTTT
.,TRBJ1-5,TRBD1,TRBV19,CASSTTGEGDQPQHF,TGTGCCAGTAGCACGACAGGGGAAGGGGATCAGCCCCAGCATTTT
.,TRBJ2-3,.,TRBV29-1,CSALNRAGTQYF,TGCAGCGCCCTGAACCGCGCGGGAACGCAGTATTTT
.,TRBJ1-5,.,TRBV6-6,CASSYENSNQPQHF,TGTGCCAGCAGTTACGAGAATAGCAATCAGCCCCAGCATTTT
.,TRBJ2-7,.,TRBV2,CASSMEGGPYEQYF,TGTGCCAGCAGTATGGAGGGAGGCCCCTACGAGCAGTACTTC
.,TRBJ1-2,.,TRBV28,CASSFPGNYGYTF,TGTGCCAGCAGTTTTCCAGGGAACTATGGCTACACCTTC
.,TRBJ1-3,.,TRBV6-6,CASSYVGVGNTIYF,TGTGCCAGCAGTTACGTAGGGGTTGGAAACACCATATATTTT
.,TRBJ2-1,.,TRBV11-2,CASSLIEEQFF,TGTGCCAGCAGCTTAATTGAGGAGCAGTTCTTC
.,TRBJ2-7,TRBD1,TRBV6-2/TRBV6-3,CASSYGTGGLSYEQYF,TGTGCCAGCAGTTACGGGACAGGGGGACTATCCTACGAGCAGTACTTC
.,TRBJ2-1,TRBD2,TRBV5-1,CASSRETSGGDFGSVAYNEQFF,TGCGCCAGCAGTCGGGAGACGAGCGGGGGGGACTTTGGGAGTGTCGCCTACAATGAGCAGTTCTTC
.,TRBJ2-5,.,TRBV3-1/TRBV3-2,CASSQDGLQETQYF,TGTGCCAGCAGCCAAGATGGTCTGCAAGAGACCCAGTACTTC
.,TRBJ1-1,.,TRBV6-5,CASSEDSSNTEAFF,TGTGCCAGCAGCGAGGACAGTTCGAACACTGAAGCTTTCTTT
.,TRBJ2-2,TRBD2,TRBV7-8,CASSLVSLAGGTGELFF,TGTGCCAGCAGCTTAGTATCCCTAGCGGGCGGGACCGGGGAGCTGTTTTTT
.,TRBJ2-5,.,TRBV29-1,CSVEDPGDRETQYF,TGCAGCGTTGAAGACCCAGGGGACCGAGAGACCCAGTACTTC
.,TRBJ2-1,.,TRBV30,CAWSGVGVQSNEQFF,TGTGCCTGGAGTGGGGTGGGAGTTCAGAGCAATGAGCAGTTCTTC
.,TRBJ2-1,.,TRBV5-3,CARSARLRGVGEQFF,TGTGCCAGAAGCGCCAGGCTACGTGGGGTGGGTGAGCAGTTCTTC
.,TRBJ2-7,.,TRBV19,CASSISGQTSYEQYF,TGTGCCAGTAGTATCTCCGGACAGACGTCCTACGAGCAGTACTTC
.,TRBJ2-2,.,TRBV6-5,CASRIRGRTGELFF,TGTGCCAGCAGGATCCGAGGGAGGACCGGGGAGCTGTTTTTT